This T cell receptor (beta chain) is from a study of vaccination and CD4 T cells after COVID-19. The overall study: Cells received overlapping spike peptides from SARS-CoV-2, HCoV-NL63, HCoV-OC43 and HCoV-229E as stimulation.

At the Johns Hopkins FTIC core, DNA taken from cultured CD4+ T cells was sequenced by way of the Oncomine TCR Beta short-read assay. In TCRdb, the PCR reads were re-called with MiXCR into one record per CDR3 protein. The sample comprises 25,000 or so distinct CDR3 sequences, 67% of which are singletons, and less than 25% rests with the top ten. In germline, CDR1 is KGHDR, CDR2 SFDVKD. The CDR3 is 14 amino acids. V dropped 6 bases and J dropped 1 base, with 8 bases sitting between them. With respect to this clonotype: Its antigen remains unidentified.

Regarding treatment: roughly nine-day PBMC culture with coronavirus spike peptide pools or control peptides (ViraFEST assay). The V gene is TRBV24-1, the J gene TRBJ2-2, with D uncertain. The input for sequencing was CD4+ T cells from blood, cultured in vitro, taken after SARS-CoV-2 vaccination. The TCR comes from a human donor who received a COVID-19 vaccine. The CDR3 reads CATSYRQNTGELFF. The CDR3 nucleotides are TGTGCCACCAGTTATCGCCAGAACACCGGGGAGCTGTTTTTT.